These T cell receptor beta chains were read from a single sample in a study of blood T cell repertoires in COVID-19. This table comes from immunoSEQ multiplex PCR, and its TCRdb copy is limited to in-frame clones, with some not included. Found here are nearly 50,000 clones, roughly 88% of them singletons; the top ten hold roughly 2.1%. Specimen: peripheral blood. These receptors all stem from a woman in her sixties or seventies with acute or convalescent COVID-19. Both conserved end residues are part of each CDR3. Each record gives: J gene, D gene, V gene, clone size, CDR3 DNA, CDR3 protein. A D gene is named only where the DNA matches it firmly. Rows may omit the clone size; those that give it use once, few, many or a size class.

TRBJ1-2 TRBD1 TRBV3-1/TRBV3-2 - TGTGCCAGCAGCCAACGGGGACAGAACTATGGCTACACCTTC CASSQRGQNYGYTF
TRBJ2-1 - TRBV7-2 - TGTGCCAGCAGCGTTGGATGGGAGTGGAATGAGCAGTTCTTC CASSVGWEWNEQFF
TRBJ2-1 TRBD1 TRBV9 once TGTGCCAGCAGCCCCCGACAGGGGGCAATAAATGAGCAGTTCTTC CASSPRQGAINEQFF
TRBJ2-2 - TRBV12-3/TRBV12-4 - TGTGCCAGCAGTTTAAAGAGTGCCGGGGAGCTGTTTTTT CASSLKSAGELFF
TRBJ2-7 TRBD2 TRBV7-9 - TGTGCCAGCAGCTTAGGAACTAGCGGAGAGGAGCAGTACTTC CASSLGTSGEEQYF
TRBJ1-5 - TRBV19 - TGTGCCAGTAGTATCTACAATCAGCCCCAGCATTTT CASSIYNQPQHF
TRBJ2-7 - TRBV7-2 - TGTGCCAGCAGCTTGAACAGGGCCTTCCGCTCCTACGAGCAGTACTTC CASSLNRAFRSYEQYF
TRBJ2-7 - TRBV4-1 - TGCGCCAGCAGCCTTGCCAGGAGCGGCGAGCAGTACTTC CASSLARSGEQYF
TRBJ2-2 TRBD2 TRBV5-1 few TGCGCCAGCAGCTTGTTGGCGCGGGGGACGAACACCGGGGAGCTGTTTTTT CASSLLARGTNTGELFF
TRBJ1-6 TRBD1 TRBV7-2 - TGTGCCAGCAGCTGGGACAGTCGTTATTCACCCCTCCACTTT CASSWDSRYSPLHF